The 10 T cell receptor beta chains below were found in one sample sequenced in a study of cytomegalovirus exposure and HLA in healthy donors. With 60 Vbeta and 13 Jbeta primers, the PCR was carried out. Repertoires were generated with immunoSEQ multiplex PCR, while TCRdb's copy carries only in-frame clones and drops some. Of tens of thousands of clones in the sample, just under 85% are singletons; the top ten hold 2.9%. The sample taken for sequencing was PBMCs. The receptors stem from a man aged 45-65 years in good health and CMV-seronegative.

The chain uses TRBV14 and TRBJ1-2; 8 bases are a match to TRBD1. V was clipped by 0 bases and J by 4 bases; unmatched bases: 13. Looked up from germline, CDR1 is SGHDN and CDR2 is FVKESK. The CDR3 covers 18 residues. The DNA of the CDR3 is TGTGCCAGCAGCCAAGATCCCCGGGCCAGGGGGCAGGGCTATGGCTACACCTTC. This sequence encodes CASSQDPRARGQGYGYTF.

The rearrangement joins TRBV29-1 to TRBJ1-2; the match to TRBD1 covers 10 bases. Per the germline V gene, CDR1 is SQVTM and CDR2 is ANQGSEA. CDR3 size: 14 residues. J gave up 2 bases and V 6 bases, and 6 bases lay outside the gene matches. The CDR3 here is CSVGGQGQNYGYTF. The DNA of the CDR3 is TGCAGCGTCGGGGGACAGGGGCAAAACTATGGCTACACCTTC.

As to this clone: The sample has other DNA sequences that encode this CDR3 too. The chain recombines TRBV5-1 with TRBJ1-6; 9 bases are a match to TRBD1. The CDR3 is 14 residues long. V lost 4 bases to trimming and J lost 6 bases; unmatched junction nucleotides: 2. Germline V gives CDR1 SGHRS, CDR2 YFSETQ. Written as DNA, the CDR3 is TGCGCCAGCAGCCGGGACAGGGCTAATTCACCCCTCCACTTT. Translation gives CASSRDRANSPLHF.

This clone has just one count. The rearrangement links TRBV5-8 to TRBJ2-1; 8 nucleotides agree with TRBD2. This CDR3 comprises 17 residues. The germline CDR1 and CDR2 sequences are SGHTS and YDEGEE. Trimming at V came to 3 bases and at J to 3 bases, leaving 11 bases not matched to a gene. CDR3 sequence: CASSSPFGSGNYNEQFF. CDR3 nucleotide sequence: TGTGCCAGCAGCTCCCCCTTCGGTAGCGGGAACTACAATGAGCAGTTCTTC.

The V and J genes are TRBV6-1 and TRBJ2-3, with D possibly matching TRBD2 (7 bases). This CDR3 is built from 14 residues. Germline CDR1 is MNHNS and CDR2 is SASEGT. Deletions cut 5 bases from V and 5 bases from J, with 14 bases between. The chain's CDR3 is CASSPGGPGDTQYF. As DNA, the CDR3 is TGTGCCAGCAGTCCCGGGGGGCCAGGAGATACGCAGTATTTT.

The chain combines TRBV10-3 with TRBJ2-3, with TRBD2 as a possible D gene (6 bases). V was trimmed by 8 bases and J by 2 bases, leaving 11 bases between them. CDR3 size: 13 residues. Germline V lookup: CDR1 ENHRY, CDR2 SYGVKD. This CDR3 is CAIGTRDTDTQYF. DNA of the CDR3: TGTGCCATCGGGACTCGAGACACAGATACGCAGTATTTT.

The J gene is TRBJ1-6, the V gene TRBV5-8, with 8 nucleotides matching TRBD1. The CDR3 covers 18 residues. V shed 4 bases and J 7 bases; nucleotides not matched to a gene: 16. Germline lookup yields CDR1 SGHTS and CDR2 YDEGEE. CDR3 DNA: TGTGCCAGCAGCCGTAGTTACCCAGGGGGCCGGGGGAATTCACCCCTCCACTTT. This translates into CASSRSYPGGRGNSPLHF.

This rearrangement joins TRBV7-9 to TRBJ2-1; 10 bases are shared with TRBD1. V lost 1 base, J lost 9 bases, and 6 bases stayed unmatched. This CDR3 has 15 residues. Germline V gene data show CDR1 as SEHNR and CDR2 as FQNEAQ (reference sequence). The CDR3 spells CASSLDMTGGAEQFF. The CDR3 DNA reads as TGTGCCAGCAGCTTAGACATGACAGGGGGCGCTGAGCAGTTCTTC.

The chain couples TRBV6-1 to TRBJ2-5; TRBD2 might be the D (5 bases). The V and J ends lost 6 bases and 11 bases respectively, with 13 bases between them. Germline CDR1 and CDR2: MNHNS and SASEGT. The CDR3 loop spans 11 amino acids. CDR3 protein: CASSRAWEQYF. In nucleotides, the CDR3 is TGTGCCAGCAGCCGGGCCTGGGAGCAGTACTTC.

V usage is TRBV5-5 and J usage is TRBJ2-7; 8 bases line up with TRBD2. V shed 0 bases, J shed 3 bases, and the junction held 5 bases outside the gene matches. Germline V gene lookup returns CDR1 SGHKS and CDR2 YYEKEE (reference sequence). This CDR3 is 15 amino acids long. The CDR3 loop is CASSLAAGGFYEQYF. The CDR3 DNA follows: TGTGCCAGCAGCTTGGCGGCGGGGGGATTCTACGAGCAGTACTTC.